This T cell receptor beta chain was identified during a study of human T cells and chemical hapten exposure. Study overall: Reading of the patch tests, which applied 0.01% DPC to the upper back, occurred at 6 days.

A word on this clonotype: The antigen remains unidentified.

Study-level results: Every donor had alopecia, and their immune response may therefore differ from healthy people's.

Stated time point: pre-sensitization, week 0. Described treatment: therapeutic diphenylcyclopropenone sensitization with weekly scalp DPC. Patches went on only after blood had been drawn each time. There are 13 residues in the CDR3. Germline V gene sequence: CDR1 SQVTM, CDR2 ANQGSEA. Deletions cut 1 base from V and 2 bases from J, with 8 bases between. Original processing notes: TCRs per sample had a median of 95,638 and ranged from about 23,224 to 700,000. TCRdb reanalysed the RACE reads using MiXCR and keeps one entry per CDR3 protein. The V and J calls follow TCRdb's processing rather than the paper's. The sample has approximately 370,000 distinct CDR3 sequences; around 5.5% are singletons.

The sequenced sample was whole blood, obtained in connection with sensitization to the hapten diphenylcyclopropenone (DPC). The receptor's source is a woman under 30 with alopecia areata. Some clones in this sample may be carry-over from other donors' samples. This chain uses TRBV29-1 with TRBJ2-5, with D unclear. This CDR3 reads CSVEGPAQETQYF. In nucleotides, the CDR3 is TGCAGCGTTGAAGGGCCAGCTCAAGAGACCCAGTACTTC.